At least ten counts were recorded for the clone carrying this T cell receptor (beta chain). As yet, its antigen is unknown. Breast cancer patients provided tissue from their axillary draining lymph nodes. This entry comes from a study of breast tumors, draining lymph nodes, adjacent tissues. The V end lost 1 base, the J end lost 4 bases, and 7 bases lay between the germline ends. CDR1 SGHDN and CDR2 FVKESK come from the germline V gene. CDR3 size: 14 residues. MiXCR, run by TCRdb on the multiplex PCR reads, gives a single entry per CDR3 protein. The sample records more than 250,000 distinct CDR3 sequences, about 33% being singletons. Study conclusions and caveats: Luminal-like breast cancer showed significantly greater tumor-nontumor repertoire similarity than basal-like breast cancer did. Most tumor T cells seemingly derive from lymph node, then expand in tumor. The lymph node origin of tumor T cells was framed as consistent with a hypothesis, not demonstrated.

J is TRBJ1-4 and V is TRBV14, with D unclear. Material: axillary lymph node tissue. This receptor was identified in a female donor with breast cancer. Some clones in this sample may be carry-over from other donors' samples. CDR3 protein: CASSQGDFNEKLFF. The CDR3 DNA sequence: TGTGCCAGCAGCCAAGGAGATTTTAATGAAAAACTGTTTTTT.